The 29 T cell receptor beta chains presented below share a single source sample, sequenced in a study of OX40 agonist ivuxolimab in advanced cancers. Libraries were prepared by immunoSEQ multiplex PCR; TCRdb keeps only in-frame clonotypes and omits some of them. Here the sample spans about 70,000 clones, approximately 81% being singletons. The sample in question was CD4+ or CD8+ T cells sorted from blood, obtained in a trial of the OX40 agonist ivuxolimab. Every receptor here comes from an adult with an advanced solid tumor such as melanoma, head and neck, liver or kidney cancer.

This rearrangement joins TRBV7-8 to TRBJ1-2; unclear D gene. This CDR3 is 16 amino acids long. Per the germline V gene, CDR1 is SGHVS and CDR2 is FQNEAQ. The V and J ends lost 2 bases and 0 bases respectively, with 13 bases between them. The CDR3 DNA is TGTGCCAGCAGCTTACCCGGGAACATAGCTAACTATGGCTACACCTTC. Translated: CASSLPGNIANYGYTF. Together with reference TRBV7-8 and TRBJ1-2, the CDR3 gives the full variable domain: GAGVSQSPRYKVAKRGQDVALRCDPISGHVSLFWYQQALGQGPEFLTYFQNEAQLDKSGLPSDRFFAERPEGSVSTLKIQRTQQEDSAVYLCASSLPGNIANYGYTFGSGTRLTVV.

The genes are TRBV7-2 and TRBJ1-1, with a weak D call TRBD1 (6 bases). The CDR3 is 14 residues long. Germline lookup yields CDR1 SGHTA and CDR2 FQGNSA. Trimming removed 2 bases at V and 4 bases at J, with 11 bases between. CDR3 coding DNA: TGTGCCAGCAGCTTATTGGGGGCTAGCACTGAAGCTTTCTTT. This encodes CASSLLGASTEAFF.

The CDR3 DNA follows: TGTGCCAGCAGCTTAATCGGGACAGGGGCCTCAGAGACCCAGTACTTC. Amino acid sequence: CASSLIGTGASETQYF. The chain employs TRBV11-2 and TRBJ2-5; 10 bases are a match to TRBD1. The CDR3 length is 16 residues. Trimming cost V 2 bases and J 4 bases; bases outside gene matches: 7. Germline CDR1 SGHAT, CDR2 FQNNGV. Full variable domain (remainder filled in from reference TRBV11-2 and TRBJ2-5): EAGVAQSPRYKIIEKRQSVAFWCNPISGHATLYWYQQILGQGPKLLIQFQNNGVVDDSQLPKDRFSAERLKGVDSTLKIQPAKLEDSAVYLCASSLIGTGASETQYFGPGTRLLVL.

The chain recombines TRBV4-2 with TRBJ2-1, with 13 nucleotides matching TRBD2. The V and J ends lost 4 bases and 6 bases, in that order; junction bases with no gene match: 6. CDR3 length equals 16 residues. Germline assignment: CDR1 LGHNA and CDR2 YNFKEQ. CDR3 coding DNA: TGTGCCAGCAGCCTTGTCGGACTAGCGGGAGCCAATGAGCAGTTCTTC. It is translated as CASSLVGLAGANEQFF.

The chain recombines TRBV28 with TRBJ2-5; 7 bases match TRBD1. The germline CDR1 and CDR2 sequences are MDHEN and SYDVKM. CDR3 length: 16 residues. The trim removed 4 bases at V and 0 bases at J, leaving 8 bases unmatched. The CDR3 region is CASSSVQGTYQETQYF. The CDR3 nucleotides read TGTGCCAGCAGTTCCGTACAGGGGACGTACCAAGAGACCCAGTACTTC.

In its sample, this clone was seen once. The V and J genes are TRBV7-9 and TRBJ2-5, with TRBD2 matching 13 bases. Germline V lookup: CDR1 SEHNR, CDR2 FQNEAQ (reference sequence). This CDR3 spans 15 amino acids. V gave up 4 bases and J gave up 4 bases; unmatched junction bases: 3. This chain's CDR3 is CASSYRLAGGETQYF. CDR3 coding DNA: TGTGCCAGCAGCTACCGACTAGCGGGGGGAGAGACCCAGTACTTC.

CDR3 residues: CSGSTAEAFF. The CDR3 DNA is TGCAGTGGCTCGACAGCAGAAGCTTTCTTT. This chain connects TRBV20-1 to TRBJ1-1, with D perhaps matching TRBD1 (5 bases). Trimming removed 7 bases at V and 8 bases at J, with 11 bases between. Looked up from germline, CDR1 is DFQATT and CDR2 is SNEGSKA (reference sequence). The CDR3 is made up of 10 amino acids.

V and J are TRBV2 and TRBJ2-7; 7 positions match TRBD1. This CDR3 is 13 amino acids long. V was clipped by 6 bases and J by 2 bases; unmatched bases: 4. Germline V CDR1 and CDR2: SNHLY, FYNNEI. Here the CDR3 DNA reads TGTGCCAGCAGACGGACAGGCACCTACGAGCAGTACTTC. Translated, it gives CASRRTGTYEQYF.

The gene calls are TRBV4-3 and TRBJ2-3; 12 bases are shared with TRBD2. The V and J ends lost 0 bases and 4 bases, in that order; junction bases with no gene match: 2. Germline V gene data show CDR1 as LGHNA and CDR2 as YSLEER. The CDR3 has 16 amino acids. In nucleotides, the CDR3 is TGCGCCAGCAGCCAAGATCCTAGCGGGGGGGCAGATACGCAGTATTTT. Protein sequence: CASSQDPSGGADTQYF.

The CDR3 DNA sequence: TGTGCCAGCAGTAATGTGGCTGGTACGCAGTATTTT. It translates to CASSNVAGTQYF. The genes are TRBV6-5 and TRBJ2-3; D unresolved. The CDR3 consists of 12 residues. Germline-derived CDR1 and CDR2 are MNHEY and SVGAGI. Trimming removed 5 bases from V and 8 bases from J, with 11 bases in between.

This clone was observed a few times. The chain uses TRBV18 and TRBJ1-6; D remains ambiguous. Germline-derived CDR1 and CDR2 are KGHSH and LQKENI. This CDR3 contains 12 residues. V gave up 1 base and J gave up 14 bases, with 9 bases separating them. CDR3 sequence: CASSPQGGTLHF. CDR3 in DNA: TGTGCCAGCTCACCACAAGGAGGGACCCTCCACTTT.

V gene TRBV18 combines with J gene TRBJ2-7, with TRBD1 matching 9 bases. The CDR3 spans 17 residues. The V gene's germline CDR1 is KGHSH and CDR2 LQKENI. V lost 4 bases, J lost 2 bases, and 12 bases stayed unmatched. The CDR3 coding sequence is TGTGCCAGCTCACTATCCGGGACAGGGTTTGGGGCCTACGAGCAGTACTTC. The encoded protein is CASSLSGTGFGAYEQYF.

The chain is built from TRBV7-2 and TRBJ2-1; 7 bases match TRBD2. The CDR3 has 16 residues. V dropped 5 bases and J dropped 0; count of bases not matched to a gene: 7. The germline V gene encodes CDR1 SGHTA and CDR2 FQGNSA. CDR3 amino acids: CASSLGGRSSYNEQFF. In DNA form, the CDR3 reads TGTGCCAGCAGCCTGGGGGGGAGGAGCTCCTACAATGAGCAGTTCTTC.

The genes are TRBV27 and TRBJ2-6; 9 bases are shared with TRBD1. The trim removed 5 bases at V and 2 bases at J, leaving 16 bases unmatched. The CDR3 consists of 20 residues. Germline V CDR1 and CDR2: MNHEY, SMNVEV (reference sequence). The CDR3: CASSLWTGVSTVPGANVLTF. In nucleotides, the CDR3 is TGTGCCAGCAGTCTATGGACAGGGGTGTCAACCGTCCCTGGGGCCAACGTCCTGACTTTC. The full variable domain, rest sourced from reference TRBV27 and TRBJ2-6, is EAQVTQNPRYLITVTGKKLTVTCSQNMNHEYMSWYRQDPGLGLRQIYYSMNVEVTDKGDVPEGYKVSRKEKRNFPLILESPSPNQTSLYFCASSLWTGVSTVPGANVLTFGAGSRLTVL.

The chain links TRBV7-9 to TRBJ2-7; 8 nucleotides agree with TRBD2. V dropped 5 bases and J dropped 2; count of bases not matched to a gene: 8. CDR1 and CDR2 from the germline V gene are SEHNR and FQNEAQ (reference sequence). The length of the CDR3 is 15 residues. This CDR3 is CASSRAGAEPYEQYF. The CDR3 DNA follows: TGTGCCAGCAGCCGAGCGGGGGCCGAACCCTACGAGCAGTACTTC.

The chain combines TRBV30 with TRBJ2-7, with TRBD1 identical over 9 bases. After removal of 7 bases from V and 6 bases from J, the junction contained 4 bases not matched to a gene. The CDR3 is made up of 11 amino acids. In germline, CDR1 is GTSNPN, CDR2 SVGIG (reference sequence). This CDR3 is CASGQGGEQYF. For the CDR3, the DNA is TGTGCCTCGGGACAGGGCGGCGAGCAGTACTTC.

CDR3 protein: CSVEIYASSEAFF. CDR3 coding DNA: TGCAGCGTTGAGATCTACGCCAGTTCTGAAGCTTTCTTT. The chain is built from TRBV29-1 and TRBJ1-1, with D hard to call. Germline loops: CDR1 SQVTM, CDR2 ANQGSEA. The CDR3 contains 13 residues. Trimming removed 3 bases at V and 6 bases at J, with 14 bases between. Supplemented by reference TRBV29-1 and TRBJ1-1, the full variable domain reads SAVISQKPSRDICQRGTSLTIQCQVDSQVTMMFWYRQQPGQSLTLIATANQGSEATYESGFVIDKFPISRPNLTFSTLTVSNMSPEDSSIYLCSVEIYASSEAFFGQGTRLTVV.

This chain links TRBV7-2 with TRBJ2-7; TRBD2 might be the D (6 bases). This CDR3 region has 15 residues. Germline V lookup: CDR1 SGHTA, CDR2 FQGNSA. V lost 0 bases, J lost 4 bases, and 13 bases lay in between. CDR3 bases: TGTGCCAGCAGCTTAGCGCCGGCAGGGACTTACGAGCAGTACTTC. It is translated as CASSLAPAGTYEQYF.

This chain uses TRBV4-1 with TRBJ1-1; tentatively, D is TRBD1 (5 bases). There are 17 residues in the CDR3. In germline, CDR1 is MGHRA, CDR2 YSYEKL. V lost 1 base and J lost 2, with 17 bases in between. The CDR3 region has the DNA TGCGCCAGCAGCCAAGCCCAGGGAAGGCCTTTTAACACTGAAGCTTTCTTT. Amino acids: CASSQAQGRPFNTEAFF.

This clone was counted between two and nine times. The rearrangement links TRBV7-9 to TRBJ1-4; D is unresolved. In germline, CDR1 is SEHNR, CDR2 FQNEAQ (reference sequence). This CDR3 has 14 amino acids. Trimming shortened V by 2 bases and J by 0 bases, and 4 bases separated the two germline ends. The CDR3 loop reads CASSLFATNEKLFF. The CDR3, as DNA: TGTGCCAGCAGCTTATTTGCAACTAATGAAAAACTGTTTTTT.

V and J are TRBV9 and TRBJ2-1, with a possible D match to TRBD1 (6 bases). The CDR3 is made up of 15 amino acids. The germline V and J ends were trimmed by 4 bases and 0 bases, with 11 bases remaining between them. Looked up from germline, CDR1 is SGDLS and CDR2 is YYNGEE. CDR3: CASSPQGSSYNEQFF. The DNA of the CDR3 is TGTGCCAGCAGCCCCCAGGGGAGCTCCTACAATGAGCAGTTCTTC.

This rearrangement joins TRBV10-3 to TRBJ2-1; 7 bases are a match to TRBD2. The V segment lost 0 bases and the J segment 4 bases; nucleotides outside the gene matches: 3. The germline gives CDR1 ENHRY, CDR2 SYGVKD. The CDR3 has 15 residues. The CDR3 DNA sequence: TGTGCCATCAGTGAGTCCGGGGGAGGGTACAATGAGCAGTTCTTC. Its translation is CAISESGGGYNEQFF.

The chain employs TRBV6-5 and TRBJ2-1; TRBD1 aligns across 7 bases. The CDR3 is 15 residues long. Trimming cost V 9 bases and J 5 bases; bases outside gene matches: 13. CDR1 and CDR2 (germline): MNHEY, SVGAGI. CDR3 protein: CASNSGQNINNEQFF. The CDR3 DNA sequence: TGTGCCAGTAATTCGGGACAGAACATCAACAATGAGCAGTTCTTC.

The V gene is TRBV25-1, the J gene TRBJ1-1, with unresolved D. Germline CDR1 MGHDK, CDR2 SYGVNS. Trimming stripped 4 bases from V and 3 bases from J, with 9 bases between. This CDR3 is 13 amino acids long. The CDR3 DNA reads as TGTGCCAGCAGTGGTGTGGCGGACACTGAAGCTTTCTTT. Protein: CASSGVADTEAFF. The complete variable domain, with remaining parts taken from reference TRBV25-1 and TRBJ1-1, reads EADIYQTPRYLVIGTGKKITLECSQTMGHDKMYWYQQDPGMELHLIHYSYGVNSTEKGDLSSESTVSRIRTEHFPLTLESARPSHTSQYLCASSGVADTEAFFGQGTRLTVV.

The chain couples TRBV28 to TRBJ1-4; TRBD1 might be the D (5 bases). CDR1 MDHEN and CDR2 SYDVKM come from the germline V gene. The CDR3 spans 12 residues. V lost 4 bases to trimming and J lost 7 bases, with 7 bases between them. CDR3 amino acids: CASSSGIEKLFF. In nucleotides, the CDR3 is TGTGCCAGCAGTTCAGGGATTGAAAAACTGTTTTTT.

The chain uses TRBV2 and TRBJ1-6, with a tentative D call TRBD1 (6 bases). V lost 7 bases, J lost 5 bases, and 18 bases lay in between. The CDR3 sequence is 16 residues long. The germline V gene encodes CDR1 SNHLY and CDR2 FYNNEI. Written as DNA, the CDR3 is TGTGCCAGCAACTTACGAGGGGGGAGAGATAATTCACCCCTCCACTTT. This codes for CASNLRGGRDNSPLHF.

This clone came up a few times. Different DNA sequences within this sample yield the same CDR3. V gene TRBV7-6 combines with J gene TRBJ1-4; 7 bases map to TRBD1. Germline lookup yields CDR1 SGHVS and CDR2 FNYEAQ. Unmatched junction bases numbered 2, after V lost 4 bases and J lost 3 bases. CDR3 size: 14 residues. The DNA of the CDR3 is TGTGCCAGCAGCTCCAGGGGGGCTAATGAAAAACTGTTTTTT. Amino acids: CASSSRGANEKLFF.

The chain carries TRBV5-1 and TRBJ2-7, with TRBD2 identical over 7 bases. CDR1 is SGHRS, CDR2 YFSETQ, per germline. V dropped 2 bases and J dropped 6; count of bases not matched to a gene: 8. This CDR3 is 14 amino acids long. The CDR3 DNA reads TGCGCCAGCAGCTTCGACGGCGGGAGATCCGAGCAGTACTTC. It is translated as CASSFDGGRSEQYF.

J is TRBJ1-1 and V is TRBV19, with 7 bases matching TRBD1. Per the germline V gene, CDR1 is LNHDA and CDR2 is SQIVND (reference sequence). J lost 0 bases, V lost 9 bases, and 13 bases had no gene match. This CDR3 contains 16 residues. CDR3 in amino acids: CASSDRSTGMNTEAFF. DNA of the CDR3: TGTGCCAGCTCCGACCGCTCGACAGGGATGAACACTGAAGCTTTCTTT.